This record covers a single T cell receptor beta chain. Its target is unknown. These data originate in a study of Ad26.COV2.S vaccination and SARS-CoV-2 variants. Study-level information: The vaccine Ad26.COV2.S was put into the muscle once, or twice with 56 days between. Regarding the study as a whole: Reportedly, after vaccination the spike-specific CD8+ and CD4+ T cell responses displayed substantial breadth.

Treatment indicated: around 19 received Ad26.COV2.S at low or high dose, single or two shots; several received placebo; per-sample allocation not given. Sampling was done on day 63 after the first vaccine or placebo injection. The donor was a Boston adult aged 18-55 years. Profiling relied on immunoSEQ multiplex PCR, and the TCRdb table lists in-frame clones only, not all of them. The table shows 350,000 to 500,000 clones, with about nine tenths occurring only once. The ends lost 8 bases at V and 5 bases at J; junction bases unmatched: 18. Germline CDR1 and CDR2: SNHLY and FYNNEI. The CDR3 sequence is 18 residues long.

This sample comprised peripheral blood, obtained in a trial of Ad26.COV2.S vaccine versus placebo. The receptor was derived from a person aged 18-60 years who received the Ad26.COV2.S COVID-19 vaccine or a placebo. The chain links TRBV2 to TRBJ1-6, with TRBD1 matching over 7 bases. DNA for the CDR3: TGTGCCAGCTATAAATTCCTCCGACAGGGCGGCAATAATTCACCCCTCCACTTT. Translating gives CASYKFLRQGGNNSPLHF.